The 18 T cell receptor beta chains in this list originate from one sample, sequenced in a study of shared clonotypes between healthy human individuals. This table comes from immunoSEQ multiplex PCR, and its TCRdb copy is limited to in-frame clones, with some not included. The sample has 600,000 to 800,000 clones; just under 75% are singletons. The material sequenced was memory CD4+ T cells sorted from blood. Noted subset: CD45RA-negative fraction. The receptors here all came from a woman aged 30 to 39 in good health.

This clone was counted between two and nine times. V usage is TRBV9 and J usage is TRBJ1-1; D remains unclear. Germline V gives CDR1 SGDLS, CDR2 YYNGEE. This CDR3 has 15 amino acids. Trimming pared 0 bases from V and 8 bases from J, leaving 17 bases between. DNA for the CDR3: TGTGCCAGCAGCGTAGGTCAGACTAAGAGCGGGGAAGCTTTCTTT. Residues: CASSVGQTKSGEAFF.

To note about this clone: This sequence is one base from a far larger clone and is likely a read error. Other DNA sequences in this sample translate to the same CDR3. This sequence joins TRBV28 and TRBJ2-7, with D maybe TRBD1 (5 bases). The CDR3 consists of 14 residues. Germline assignment: CDR1 MDHEN and CDR2 SYDVKM. With 3 bases removed from V and 2 bases from J, the gap between germline ends came to 11 bases. The CDR3 spells CASSFLQGPYEQYF. The CDR3 DNA is TGTGCCAGCAGTTTTCTCCAGGGCCCCTACGAGCAGTACTTC.

J is TRBJ2-1 and V is TRBV5-1; TRBD2 agrees at 10 bases. The CDR3 consists of 14 residues. CDR1 and CDR2 from the germline V gene are SGHRS and YFSETQ. With 5 bases clipped from V and 8 bases from J, the junction kept 7 bases outside the gene matches. The CDR3 bases are TGCGCCAGCAGTTCTAGCGGGAGTGGGGATGAGCAGTTCTTC. Protein product: CASSSSGSGDEQFF.

This clone has only one observation. This chain connects TRBV11-2 to TRBJ2-3, with 8 bases matching TRBD2. Germline CDR1 and CDR2: SGHAT and FQNNGV. This CDR3 has 14 residues. Trimming at V came to 4 bases and at J to 4 bases, leaving 4 bases not matched to a gene. The CDR3 is CASSSAGGPDTQYF. CDR3 sequence (DNA): TGTGCCAGCAGCTCGGCGGGGGGCCCAGATACGCAGTATTTT.

V gene TRBV28 combines with J gene TRBJ2-6, with 7 bases matching TRBD1. CDR1 is MDHEN, CDR2 SYDVKM, per germline. The CDR3 length is 16 residues. V lost 3 bases and J lost 4; bases outside the gene matches: 6. The CDR3 reads CASSLRGRTGANVLTF. The CDR3 nucleotides are TGTGCCAGCAGTTTGAGGGGGCGAACAGGGGCCAACGTCCTGACTTTC.

The J gene is TRBJ2-7, the V gene TRBV20-1, with a weak D call TRBD1 (6 bases). V shed 5 bases and J shed 12 bases, with 17 bases lying between them. CDR1 and CDR2 (germline): DFQATT, SNEGSKA (reference sequence). The CDR3 is made up of 11 amino acids. The chain's CDR3 is CSAGPTGSTYF. Here the CDR3 DNA reads TGCAGTGCTGGGCCTACAGGGTCCACGTACTTC.

The chain links TRBV28 to TRBJ2-3; 10 nucleotides line up with TRBD1. V shed 2 bases, J shed 4 bases, and the junction held 9 bases outside the gene matches. Germline V gene data show CDR1 as MDHEN and CDR2 as SYDVKM. The CDR3 has 17 amino acids. The CDR3 DNA is TGTGCCAGCAGTTTAAGGGGGACAGGGGCGTTCCCAGATACGCAGTATTTT. Residues: CASSLRGTGAFPDTQYF.

This chain joins TRBV28 and TRBJ2-3; the D gene is possibly TRBD2 (7 bases). Deletions cut 6 bases from V and 3 bases from J, with 22 bases between. Germline V gene lookup returns CDR1 MDHEN and CDR2 SYDVKM. The length of the CDR3 is 17 residues. DNA for the CDR3: TGTGCCAGCAGCCCCCGAGGGGGGGGCTTGGTGACAGATACGCAGTATTTT. Translating gives CASSPRGGGLVTDTQYF.

The CDR3 loop is CAWSQGLEQPQHF. Here the CDR3 DNA reads TGTGCCTGGAGCCAGGGGCTGGAGCAGCCCCAGCATTTT. J is TRBJ1-5 and V is TRBV30; TRBD1 might be the D (6 bases). V lost 3 bases to trimming and J lost 7 bases, with 13 bases between them. CDR1 is GTSNPN, CDR2 SVGIG, per germline (reference sequence). The CDR3 runs 13 residues.

V is TRBV19 and J is TRBJ1-2, with a weak D call TRBD1 (6 bases). This CDR3 spans 15 amino acids. Trimming pared 5 bases from V and 8 bases from J, leaving 21 bases between. Germline values: CDR1 LNHDA, CDR2 SQIVND (reference sequence). CDR3 residues: CASSPTGTPSMGYTF. The DNA for the CDR3 is TGTGCCAGTAGTCCGACCGGGACACCTTCTATGGGCTACACCTTC.

The gene calls are TRBV29-1 and TRBJ2-3, with a tentative D call TRBD1 (5 bases). V was cut by 5 bases and J by 0 bases, with 12 bases left in between. CDR1 and CDR2 from the germline V gene are SQVTM and ANQGSEA. This CDR3 is built from 14 residues. CDR3 DNA sequence: TGCAGCGTTAGACAGTCAGATAGCACAGATACGCAGTATTTT. It translates to CSVRQSDSTDTQYF.

There are many counts of this clone. This sequence joins TRBV7-2 and TRBJ1-5; possibly TRBD1 for D (5 bases). CDR1 is SGHTA, CDR2 FQGNSA, per germline. The CDR3 extends over 13 amino acids. Trimming removed 5 bases from V and 5 bases from J, with 10 bases in between. This CDR3 is CASSRFRDQPQHF. DNA of the CDR3: TGTGCCAGCAGCAGATTCAGGGATCAGCCCCAGCATTTT.

This clone was observed a handful of times. V is TRBV7-2 and J is TRBJ2-5; 10 bases match TRBD2. The end of the DNA aligns better with TRBJ2-7, so the J call may be wrong. CDR3 length: 14 residues. Germline assignment: CDR1 SGHTA and CDR2 FQGNSA. DNA for the CDR3: TGTGCCAGCAGCTGGACTAGCGGTAACTACGAGCAGTACTTC. It translates to CASSWTSGNYEQYF.

The chain links TRBV27 to TRBJ2-1; 14 nucleotides align to TRBD2. Germline CDR1 and CDR2: MNHEY and SMNVEV (reference sequence). The CDR3 is 15 residues long. V lost 6 bases to trimming and J lost 7 bases; unmatched junction nucleotides: 5. CDR3 sequence reads: CASSRLAGGINEQFF. The CDR3 nucleotides are TGTGCCAGCAGCCGACTAGCGGGAGGGATAAATGAGCAGTTCTTC.

The chain carries TRBV28 and TRBJ1-1, with a tentative D call TRBD1 (5 bases). The CDR3 consists of 15 residues. Germline assignment: CDR1 MDHEN and CDR2 SYDVKM. V gave up 5 bases and J gave up 2 bases, with 15 bases separating them. The CDR3 DNA reads as TGTGCCAGCAGTCTCCAAGGGACTACCAACACTGAAGCTTTCTTT. Translated, it gives CASSLQGTTNTEAFF. Variable domain in full (rest from reference TRBV28 and TRBJ1-1): DVKVTQSSRYLVKRTGEKVFLECVQDMDHENMFWYRQDPGLGLRLIYFSYDVKMKEKGDIPEGYSVSREKKERFSLILESASTNQTSMYLCASSLQGTTNTEAFFGQGTRLTVV.

The chain couples TRBV6-5 to TRBJ2-3; 7 nucleotides line up with TRBD2. Trimming cost V 0 bases and J 1 base; bases outside gene matches: 4. From germline, CDR1 is MNHEY and CDR2 SVGAGI. The CDR3 extends over 16 amino acids. The DNA of the CDR3 is TGTGCCAGCAGTTACTCTTCGGCGGGGGGCACAGATACGCAGTATTTT. Its translation: CASSYSSAGGTDTQYF.

J is TRBJ2-1 and V is TRBV11-3, with D possibly being TRBD2 (6 bases). Trimming pared 5 bases from V and 10 bases from J, leaving 15 bases between. Germline V gene sequence: CDR1 SGHNT, CDR2 YENEEA. The length of the CDR3 is 13 residues. Here the CDR3 reads CASSLPGVREQFF. The CDR3 nucleotides are TGTGCCAGCAGCCTCCCGGGAGTACGGGAGCAGTTCTTC.

The V gene is TRBV27, the J gene TRBJ2-7; TRBD2 might be the D (6 bases). The germline CDR1 and CDR2 sequences are MNHEY and SMNVEV (reference sequence). V lost 3 bases to trimming and J lost 3 bases, with 12 bases between them. The CDR3 length is 14 residues. CDR3 region: CASSFFGRNYEQYF. DNA for the CDR3: TGTGCCAGCAGTTTCTTCGGGAGAAACTACGAGCAGTACTTC.